These T cell receptor beta chains were read from a single sample in a study of blood T cell repertoires in COVID-19. TCRdb's copy holds only in-frame clones and misses some; the assay was immunoSEQ multiplex PCR. The sample includes under 200,000 clones, roughly 80% seen only once; the top ten take about 5.3%. Sequenced sample: PBMCs or T cells enriched from blood (not recorded which). These receptors were taken from a woman aged 35 to 49 with acute COVID-19. Both conserved end residues are part of each CDR3. A D gene is named only where the DNA matches it firmly. A clone size is listed for some rows: how often the clone was seen (once, few, many), or a class if it is expanded.

clone size	D gene	V gene	J gene	CDR3 protein	CDR3 DNA
once	-	TRBV6-6	TRBJ2-2	CATSFREFNTGELFF	TGTGCCACCTCCTTTCGGGAGTTTAACACCGGGGAGCTGTTTTTT
-	TRBD1	TRBV12-3/TRBV12-4	TRBJ1-2	CASSQGGYGYTF	TGTGCCAGCAGCCAGGGGGGTTATGGCTACACCTTC
-	-	TRBV3-1/TRBV3-2	TRBJ1-1	CASSQTLGGLRRTEAFF	TGTGCCAGCAGCCAAACCCTCGGGGGGCTTAGGAGGACTGAAGCTTTCTTT
-	-	TRBV21-1	TRBJ1-2	CASSGSQQGAFRYGYTF	TGTGCCAGCAGCGGAAGTCAACAGGGGGCCTTCCGCTATGGCTACACCTTC
-	-	TRBV5-4	TRBJ1-2	CASSSGGSTSLYGYTF	TGTGCCAGCAGCTCGGGGGGCTCAACATCCCTTTATGGCTACACCTTC
-	-	TRBV5-6	TRBJ1-1	CASSPDRRVNTEAFF	TGTGCCAGCAGCCCGGACAGAAGGGTGAACACTGAAGCTTTCTTT
few	-	TRBV7-2	TRBJ1-4	CASSSGPPGSEKLFF	TGTGCCAGCAGCTCTGGGCCGCCTGGCAGTGAAAAACTGTTTTTT
-	-	TRBV7-8	TRBJ1-3	CASSLQGQIRGNTIYF	TGTGCCAGCAGCTTACAAGGACAGATAAGAGGAAACACCATATATTTT
-	-	TRBV18	TRBJ2-1	CASSWDGREQFF	TGTGCCAGCTCCTGGGATGGGAGGGAGCAGTTCTTC
-	-	TRBV11-2	TRBJ2-2	CASSLPGELFF	TGTGCCAGCAGCCTTCCCGGGGAGCTGTTTTTT
-	-	TRBV12-3/TRBV12-4	TRBJ1-2	CASSLARNYGYTF	TGTGCCAGCAGTTTAGCTAGAAACTATGGCTACACCTTC
once	TRBD2	TRBV15	TRBJ2-5	CATSRVPSGSRETQYF	TGTGCCACCAGCAGAGTCCCTAGCGGGAGCCGCGAGACCCAGTACTTC
-	TRBD1	TRBV7-9	TRBJ2-1	CASSYSTGGWEQFF	TGTGCCAGCAGTTATAGCACAGGGGGATGGGAGCAGTTCTTC
few	-	TRBV5-1	TRBJ2-2	CASSLGGASNTGELFF	TGCGCCAGCAGCTTGGGAGGCGCCTCGAACACCGGGGAGCTGTTTTTT
many	TRBD1	TRBV5-1	TRBJ2-3	CASSSLLTGATDTQYF	TGCGCCAGCAGTTCGCTCCTGACAGGGGCCACAGATACGCAGTATTTT
-	-	TRBV5-1	TRBJ1-1	CASGPGHPNTEAFF	TGCGCCAGCGGCCCGGGACACCCAAACACTGAAGCTTTCTTT
-	-	TRBV24-1	TRBJ2-4	CATSALRVAKNIQYF	TGTGCCACCAGTGCCCTCCGGGTAGCCAAAAACATTCAGTACTTC
-	TRBD2	TRBV20-1	TRBJ2-3	CSASPGGDTQYF	TGCAGTGCTAGTCCGGGAGGAGATACGCAGTATTTT
-	-	TRBV5-8	TRBJ1-5	CASSSPTDNQPQHF	TGTGCCAGCAGCTCTCCGACAGATAATCAGCCCCAGCATTTT
-	-	TRBV27	TRBJ2-3	CASSSGHSTDTQYF	TGTGCCAGCAGTTCGGGACACAGCACAGATACGCAGTATTTT
-	-	TRBV12-3/TRBV12-4	TRBJ2-7	CASSLLGQHEQYF	TGTGCCAGCAGCCTTCTAGGACAGCACGAGCAGTACTTC
-	TRBD2	TRBV4-1	TRBJ2-2	CASSQDVEREIFFRELFF	TGCGCCAGCAGCCAAGATGTAGAGCGGGAGATCTTCTTCCGGGAGCTGTTTTTT
-	TRBD2	TRBV7-9	TRBJ2-1	CASITEPLSSSGSYNEQFF	TGTGCCAGCATCACAGAACCTTTATCTTCTAGCGGCTCCTACAATGAGCAGTTCTTC
few	-	TRBV5-4	TRBJ2-5	CASSLRAEETQYF	TGTGCCAGCAGCTTGCGAGCTGAAGAGACCCAGTACTTC
-	-	TRBV6-1	TRBJ1-3	CASSEMGWAGAGNTIYF	TGTGCCAGCAGTGAAATGGGGTGGGCAGGGGCTGGAAACACCATATATTTT
few	TRBD2	TRBV24-1	TRBJ2-5	CATSDLSGTGGETQYF	TGTGCCACCAGTGATTTGTCGGGCACCGGGGGGGAGACCCAGTACTTC
-	-	TRBV7-7	TRBJ2-1	CASSPTGYNEQFF	TGTGCTAGCAGCCCCACGGGGTACAATGAGCAGTTCTTC
-	TRBD2	TRBV7-9	TRBJ2-1	CASSSWTSGTSYNEQFF	TGTGCCAGCAGCTCCTGGACTAGCGGGACCTCCTACAATGAGCAGTTCTTC
-	-	TRBV7-9	TRBJ2-1	CASSLGYFENEQFF	TGTGCCAGCAGCTTAGGCTACTTTGAAAATGAGCAGTTCTTC
-	TRBD1	TRBV5-1	TRBJ1-1	CASSHLRGTGTMNTEAFF	TGCGCCAGCAGCCACCTTCGGGGGACAGGGACCATGAACACTGAAGCTTTCTTT
few	-	TRBV4-1	TRBJ1-1	CASSQGLGGANTEAFF	TGCGCCAGCAGCCAAGGGTTAGGGGGGGCGAACACTGAAGCTTTCTTT
-	-	TRBV3-1/TRBV3-2	TRBJ1-2	CASSPRGYRENYGYTF	TGTGCCAGCAGCCCGAGGGGTTACAGGGAGAACTATGGCTACACCTTC
once	TRBD1	TRBV11-3	TRBJ2-3	CASSLQGAADTQYF	TGTGCCAGCAGCTTACAGGGGGCAGCTGATACGCAGTATTTT
-	-	TRBV19	TRBJ1-5	CATLQGSGSNQPQHF	TGTGCCACTCTTCAGGGGAGTGGTAGCAATCAGCCCCAGCATTTT
-	-	TRBV5-1	TRBJ2-5	CASSRGTAQETQYF	TGCGCCAGCAGCCGCGGGACTGCACAAGAGACCCAGTACTTC
-	-	TRBV3-1/TRBV3-2	TRBJ1-6	CASSQVSGRANSPLHF	TGTGCCAGCAGCCAAGTGTCAGGCAGGGCAAATTCACCCCTCCACTTT
once	-	TRBV21-1	TRBJ1-5	CASSKGGGGGRAQPQHF	TGTGCCAGCAGCAAAGGTGGCGGAGGGGGGAGGGCTCAGCCCCAGCATTTT
-	-	TRBV9	TRBJ1-1	CASSTTGLNTEAFF	TGTGCCAGCAGCACGACGGGACTCAACACTGAAGCTTTCTTT
few	-	TRBV15	TRBJ2-1	CATSRDTTTHEQFF	TGTGCCACCAGCAGAGACACTACTACCCATGAGCAGTTCTTC
-	-	TRBV5-1	TRBJ1-2	CASSLAPQARANYGYTF	TGCGCCAGCAGCTTGGCCCCACAGGCCCGCGCTAACTATGGCTACACCTTC